This T cell receptor beta chain was sequenced for a study of shared clonotypes between healthy human individuals. Regarding the study as a whole: It was only blood that was sampled, and tissue repertoires likely differ. Shared clonotypes across all four donors exceeded non-shared ones in generation probability.

The healthy adult donors were HIV-negative and reported no recent acute infections or vaccinations. Researchers partitioned CD4+ cells into CD45RA+ naive and CD45RA-negative memory subsets. CDR1 is GTSNPN, CDR2 SVGIG, per germline (reference sequence). With 0 bases removed from V and 2 bases from J, the gap between germline ends came to 10 bases. The CDR3 contains 14 residues. TCRdb's copy holds only in-frame clones and misses some; the assay was immunoSEQ multiplex PCR. The sample has around 1.1 million clones, about 84% seen once. Concerning this clone: Its antigen remains unidentified.

The sequence derives from a man aged 18 to 30 in good health. Some clones in this sample may be carry-over from other donors' samples. The V call is TRBV30, the J call TRBJ1-2, with D perhaps matching TRBD1 (5 bases). Sequenced: memory CD4+ T cells from PBMCs. Described subset: CD45RA-negative fraction. CDR3: CAWSVTGKNYGYTF. CDR3 nucleotide sequence: TGTGCCTGGAGTGTAACAGGTAAGAACTATGGCTACACCTTC.